This T cell receptor beta chain is drawn from a study of cytomegalovirus exposure and HLA in healthy donors. The CDR3 extends over 15 amino acids. From germline, CDR1 is SGHAT and CDR2 FQNNGV. V lost 2 bases, J lost 5 bases, and 7 bases stayed unmatched. Study observations and caveats: Apparent HLA restriction characterized most CMV-associated TCR beta chains in a later analysis. Cytomegalovirus status was reportedly diagnosed by the classifier with high specificity and sensitivity. A previous analysis found most TCR beta V segments productive roughly 90% or roughly 30% of the time. What a later analysis showed was that several of the most significant clusters appeared linked to common viral pathogens.

About this clone: What it binds is unknown.

The primer mix had 60 Vbeta and 13 Jbeta primers. Here immunoSEQ multiplex PCR was the method, and the copy in TCRdb shows in-frame clones only, minus some. Of approximately 190,000 clones listed, approximately 81% are singletons. Sequencing was done on a sample of PBMCs. The chain carries TRBV11-2 and TRBJ1-1; 8 positions agree with TRBD1. This sequence was found in a woman younger than 35 in good health and CMV-seropositive. For the CDR3, the DNA is TGTGCCAGCAGCTTATTAAGACAGGGGAAGACTGAAGCTTTCTTT. Its translation: CASSLLRQGKTEAFF.